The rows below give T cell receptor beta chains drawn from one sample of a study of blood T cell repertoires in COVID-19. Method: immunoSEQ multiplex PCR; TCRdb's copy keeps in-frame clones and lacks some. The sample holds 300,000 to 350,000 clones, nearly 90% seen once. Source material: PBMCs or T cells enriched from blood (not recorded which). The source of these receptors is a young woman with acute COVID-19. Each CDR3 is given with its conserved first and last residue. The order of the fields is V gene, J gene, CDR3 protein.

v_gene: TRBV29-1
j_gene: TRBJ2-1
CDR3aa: CSVGTSGAYNEQFF

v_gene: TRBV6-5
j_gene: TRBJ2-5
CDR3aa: CASRERTGLQETQYF

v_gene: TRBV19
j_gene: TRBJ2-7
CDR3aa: CASNPGPRSSYEQYF

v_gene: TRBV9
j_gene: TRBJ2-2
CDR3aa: CASSVGQVRNTGELFF

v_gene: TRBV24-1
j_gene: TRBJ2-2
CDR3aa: CATSDPDRNTGELFF

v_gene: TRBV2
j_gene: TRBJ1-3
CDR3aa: CASKGSFQDTIYF

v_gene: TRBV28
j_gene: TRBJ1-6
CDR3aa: CASRIQGAGSPLHF

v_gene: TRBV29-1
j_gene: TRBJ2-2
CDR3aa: CSSGGSGRGWTGELFF

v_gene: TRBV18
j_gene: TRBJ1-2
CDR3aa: CASSPRGGDDYGYTF

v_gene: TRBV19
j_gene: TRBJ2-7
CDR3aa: CASSFIQGAAYEQYF

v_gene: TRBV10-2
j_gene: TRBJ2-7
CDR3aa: CASRLAGLSYEQYF